The 16 T cell receptor beta chains in this list originate from one sample, sequenced in a study of blood T cells in healthy people across ages (dated by TCRdb to the mid-2010s). Libraries were prepared through 5' RACE. TCRdb lists the instrument as Illumina HiSeq 2500. A second PCR of roughly 7 to 11 cycles was performed with a sample-barcoded 5' primer and a J-beta primer mix. In TCRdb, the public reads were trimmed at Q25 with fastp and aligned with MiXCR, with productive beta chains retained. For every CDR3 protein sequence, its rows merge into one entry that carries the most common genes and DNA. The sample contains roughly 900,000 distinct CDR3 sequences, roughly 26% of them found a single time. Around a sixth of the sample lies in the top ten. The sample consisted of blood. These receptors all come from a woman older than 75 in good health.

This clonotype was counted between two and nine times. A read error is possible here, since a much larger clone lies one base away. The chain combines TRBV29-1 with TRBJ2-3, with 7 bases that match TRBD2. Germline CDR1 is SQVTM and CDR2 is ANQGSEA. The CDR3 loop spans 14 amino acids. The ends lost 0 bases at V and 9 bases at J; junction bases unmatched: 9. As DNA, the CDR3 is TGCAGCGTTGAAGATTCACGGACTAGTCGAACGCAGTATTTT. Amino acid sequence: CSVEDSRTSRTQYF.

The V and J genes are TRBV12-3 or TRBV12-4 and TRBJ1-1; D perhaps matches TRBD1 (6 bases). This CDR3 region has 15 residues. With 5 bases removed from V and 3 bases from J, the gap between germline ends came to 16 bases. CDR3 DNA sequence: TGTGCCAGCAGTCCAGGGGCCCCCGGGTACACTGAAGCTTTCTTT. Translating gives CASSPGAPGYTEAFF.

The chain has TRBV24-1 and TRBJ2-4, with D possibly matching TRBD1 (6 bases). This CDR3 region has 15 residues. Trimming cost V 2 bases and J 3 bases, with 10 bases left between them. Germline CDR1 is KGHDR and CDR2 is SFDVKD. The CDR3 bases are TGTGCCACCAGTGATTCCCGGACAGTCAAAAACATTCAGTACTTC. Residues: CATSDSRTVKNIQYF.

V is TRBV7-2 and J is TRBJ2-2; D may be TRBD2 (6 bases). V was pared by 3 bases and J by 2 bases, with 13 bases between. The CDR3 covers 16 residues. Germline-derived CDR1 and CDR2 are SGHTA and FQGNSA. This CDR3 is CASSFRVAANTGELFF. The DNA of the CDR3 is TGTGCCAGCAGCTTTCGGGTAGCGGCTAACACCGGGGAGCTGTTTTTT.

On this clonotype: Germline and junction disagree at one end, which may indicate a read error. This chain links TRBV27 with TRBJ1-5; D is ambiguous. The CDR3 has 13 amino acids. Germline values: CDR1 MNHEY, CDR2 SMNVEV (reference sequence). CDR3 DNA sequence: TGTGTCAGCAGTTTAGGGAAGGATCAGCCCCAGCATTTT. It yields the protein CVSSLGKDQPQHF.

The sample holds a few counts of this clonotype. The CDR3 region has the DNA TGTGCCAGCAGCCCCAACAGGGGGCCTACGAGCTCCTATAATTCACCCCTCCACTTT. Protein product: CASSPNRGPTSSYNSPLHF. The chain couples TRBV6-1 to TRBJ1-6, with 9 bases lining up with TRBD1. The CDR3 has 19 residues. Trimming took 6 bases from V and 0 from J; bases not matched to a gene: 12. Germline V gene data show CDR1 as MNHNS and CDR2 as SASEGT.

The chain links TRBV5-1 to TRBJ2-1; D gene uncertain. The length of the CDR3 is 14 residues. V lost 0 bases and J lost 10, with 14 bases in between. Germline V lookup: CDR1 SGHRS, CDR2 YFSETQ. The CDR3 DNA is TGCGCCAGCAGCTTGGATCACCTCGCCTACGAGCAGTTCTTC. Its protein product is CASSLDHLAYEQFF.

The table lists this clonotype with many counts. The V and J genes are TRBV7-2 and TRBJ2-3; the D is unclear. CDR3 length equals 14 residues. In germline, CDR1 is SGHTA, CDR2 FQGNSA. Trimming stripped 5 bases from V and 2 bases from J, with 11 bases between. Here the CDR3 DNA reads TGTGCCAGCAGCCCAGGACCGGTCACAGATACGCAGTATTTT. Residues: CASSPGPVTDTQYF.

This clonotype was counted at least ten times. The chain recombines TRBV5-1 with TRBJ2-3; possibly TRBD1 for D (6 bases). The CDR3 loop spans 16 amino acids. V was trimmed by 3 bases and J by 2 bases, leaving 16 bases between them. Germline loops: CDR1 SGHRS, CDR2 YFSETQ. The CDR3 is CASSSLGTPNTDTQYF. The DNA for the CDR3 is TGCGCCAGCAGCTCTCTAGGGACACCTAACACAGATACGCAGTATTTT.

About this clonotype: This sequence may be a read error, since a much larger clone differs from it by one base. The chain combines TRBV12-3 or TRBV12-4 with TRBJ2-4; 7 nucleotides align to TRBD1. Trimming cost V 6 bases and J 3 bases; bases outside gene matches: 5. The CDR3 has 14 amino acids. The DNA for the CDR3 is TGTGCCAGCAGACAGGCAGGGGGCAAAAACATTCAGTACTTC. Translating it yields CASRQAGGKNIQYF.

The rearrangement joins TRBV14 to TRBJ1-2; D gene uncertain. The V end was cut by 0 bases, the J end by 8 bases, with 16 bases between. Germline V CDR1 and CDR2: SGHDN, FVKESK. This CDR3 has 15 residues. Written as DNA, the CDR3 is TGTGCCAGCAGCCAAGATAGTAGGGTATATAGCGGCTACACCTTC. Its protein is CASSQDSRVYSGYTF.

In the case of this clonotype: A clone one base away is much larger, so this may be a read error. This chain links TRBV7-2 with TRBJ2-1, with 15 bases fitting TRBD2. V lost 5 bases, J lost 13 bases, and 12 bases stayed unmatched. CDR1 SGHTA and CDR2 FQGNSA come from the germline V gene. The CDR3 has 16 amino acids. The CDR3 loop is CASSSWTSGGAETQFF. In DNA form, the CDR3 reads TGTGCCAGCAGCAGTTGGACTAGCGGGGGGGCGGAGACCCAGTTCTTC. Using reference TRBV7-2 and TRBJ2-1 for the parts outside the CDR3, the full variable domain is GAGVSQSPSNKVTEKGKDVELRCDPISGHTALYWYRQSLGQGLEFLIYFQGNSAPDKSGLPSDRFSAERTGGSVSTLTIQRTQQEDSAVYLCASSSWTSGGAETQFFGPGTRLTVL.

This clonotype turned up a few times. This rearrangement joins TRBV6-1 to TRBJ2-1; 10 bases map to TRBD1. The CDR3 is made up of 17 amino acids. Unmatched junction bases numbered 13, after V lost 6 bases and J lost 5 bases. CDR1 and CDR2 from the germline V gene are MNHNS and SASEGT. The CDR3 DNA reads as TGTGCCAGCAGGATCGGGCCGGGACAGGGGTATAACAATGAGCAGTTCTTC. Encoded protein: CASRIGPGQGYNNEQFF.

This chain joins TRBV9 and TRBJ2-7; TRBD2 might be the D (7 bases). Germline V gene lookup returns CDR1 SGDLS and CDR2 YYNGEE. V was shortened by 0 bases and J by 6 bases, with 10 bases between the two germline ends. The CDR3 consists of 13 residues. The CDR3 loop is CASSVVGGGEQYF. The CDR3 bases are TGTGCCAGCAGCGTAGTAGGGGGGGGCGAGCAGTACTTC.

This chain links TRBV9 with TRBJ1-1; TRBD1 might be the D (6 bases). CDR3 length equals 18 residues. V lost 0 bases and J lost 3, with 21 bases in between. The germline gives CDR1 SGDLS, CDR2 YYNGEE. The CDR3 reads CASSVVPTPRGRDTEAFF. The DNA of the CDR3 is TGTGCCAGCAGCGTAGTACCAACCCCCAGGGGCCGGGACACTGAAGCTTTCTTT. Based on the CDR3 plus reference TRBV9 and TRBJ1-1, the full variable domain is DSGVTQTPKHLITATGQRVTLRCSPRSGDLSVYWYQQSLDQGLQFLIQYYNGEERAKGNILERFSAQQFPDLHSELNLSSLELGDSALYFCASSVVPTPRGRDTEAFFGQGTRLTVV.

This clonotype was seen many times. This chain uses TRBV7-8 with TRBJ2-5, with 13 nucleotides matching TRBD2. The J call may be wrong; the DNA end is better matched by TRBJ2-7. CDR1 SGHVS and CDR2 FQNEAQ come from the germline V gene. The CDR3 totals 14 residues. This chain's CDR3 is CASSPGLAGHEQYF. The DNA for the CDR3 is TGTGCCAGCAGCCCGGGACTAGCGGGGCACGAGCAGTACTTC.